In this sample, the clone carrying this TCR beta chain turned up a few times. Germline assignment: CDR1 LGHNT and CDR2 FRNRAP. The CDR3 is 12 residues long. Trimming removed 4 bases from V and 10 bases from J, with 11 bases in between. The data derive from a study of molecular identifiers for immune sequencing clone quantification. Naive CD8 T cells were sorted, and the gate applied was CD8+CD4-CCR7+CD45RA+. TCRdb independently ran MiXCR on the PCR reads; one entry per CDR3 protein. The sample includes some 70,000 distinct CDR3 sequences, around 18% of them seen just once. The chain combines TRBV12-5 with TRBJ2-1, with D hard to call. The receptor was derived from a human donor in good health. Some libraries in this study had Jurkat cell RNA spiked in. Sample: naive CD8+ T cells from blood, with Jurkat cell RNA spiked in. This sample's subset: FACS-sorted CD8+CD4-CCR7+CD45RA+ naive T cells. The CDR3 DNA reads as TGTGCTAGTGGTTCCGTGGACGGCGAGCAGTTCTTC. Translating gives CASGSVDGEQFF.